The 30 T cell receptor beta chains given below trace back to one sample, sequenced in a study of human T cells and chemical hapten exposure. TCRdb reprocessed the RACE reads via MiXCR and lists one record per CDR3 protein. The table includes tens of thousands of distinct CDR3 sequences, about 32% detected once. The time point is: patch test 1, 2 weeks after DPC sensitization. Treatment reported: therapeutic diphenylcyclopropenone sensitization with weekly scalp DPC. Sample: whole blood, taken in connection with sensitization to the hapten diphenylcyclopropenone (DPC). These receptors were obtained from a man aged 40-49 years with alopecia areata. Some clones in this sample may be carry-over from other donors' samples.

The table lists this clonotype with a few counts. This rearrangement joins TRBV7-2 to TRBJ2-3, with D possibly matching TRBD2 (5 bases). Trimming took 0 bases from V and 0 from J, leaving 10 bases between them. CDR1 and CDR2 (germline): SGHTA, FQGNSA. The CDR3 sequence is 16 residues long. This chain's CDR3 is CASSLASTTSTDTQYF. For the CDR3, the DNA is TGTGCCAGCAGCTTAGCGTCGACTACGAGCACAGATACGCAGTATTTT.

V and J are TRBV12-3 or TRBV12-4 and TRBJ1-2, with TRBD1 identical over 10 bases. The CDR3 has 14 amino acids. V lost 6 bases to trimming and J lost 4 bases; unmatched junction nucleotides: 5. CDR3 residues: CASRRQGAGYGYTF. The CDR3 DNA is TGTGCCAGCAGAAGACAGGGGGCAGGCTATGGCTACACCTTC.

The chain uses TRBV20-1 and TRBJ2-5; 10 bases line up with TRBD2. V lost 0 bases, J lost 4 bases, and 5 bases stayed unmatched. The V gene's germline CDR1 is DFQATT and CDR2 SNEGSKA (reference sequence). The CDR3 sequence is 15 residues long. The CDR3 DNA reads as TGCAGTGCTAGAGATCAATTAGCGGGAGGAGAGACCCAGTACTTC. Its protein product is CSARDQLAGGETQYF.

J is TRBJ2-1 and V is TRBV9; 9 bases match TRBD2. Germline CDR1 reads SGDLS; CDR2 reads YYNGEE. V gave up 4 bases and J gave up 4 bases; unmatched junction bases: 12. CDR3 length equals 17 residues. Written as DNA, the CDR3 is TGTGCCAGCAGCCCCCGGCATAGCGGGAGTGCTTACAATGAGCAGTTCTTC. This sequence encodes CASSPRHSGSAYNEQFF.

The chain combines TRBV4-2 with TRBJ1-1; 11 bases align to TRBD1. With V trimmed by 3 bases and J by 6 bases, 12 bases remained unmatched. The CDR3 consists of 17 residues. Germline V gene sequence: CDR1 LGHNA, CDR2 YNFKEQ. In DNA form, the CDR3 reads TGTGCCAGCAGCCACCAGGACAGGGGGCAAGGCGGAGCTGAAGCTTTCTTT. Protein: CASSHQDRGQGGAEAFF.

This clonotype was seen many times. The CDR3 nucleotides read TGTGCCAGCAAGGGTAGGTCCTACGAGCAGTACTTC. Encoded protein: CASKGRSYEQYF. The chain links TRBV12-3 or TRBV12-4 to TRBJ2-7; the D is unclear. The ends were cut back, 7 bases at V and 1 base at J, with 8 bases in the middle. The CDR3 sequence is 12 residues long.

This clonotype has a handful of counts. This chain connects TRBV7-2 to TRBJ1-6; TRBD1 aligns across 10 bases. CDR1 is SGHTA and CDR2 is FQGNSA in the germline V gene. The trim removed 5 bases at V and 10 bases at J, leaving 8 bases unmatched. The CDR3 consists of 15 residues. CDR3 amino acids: CASSPKTGGGSPLHF. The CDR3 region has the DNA TGTGCCAGCAGCCCAAAGACAGGGGGCGGCTCACCCCTCCACTTT. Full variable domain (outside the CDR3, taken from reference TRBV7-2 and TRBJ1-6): GAGVSQSPSNKVTEKGKDVELRCDPISGHTALYWYRQSLGQGLEFLIYFQGNSAPDKSGLPSDRFSAERTGGSVSTLTIQRTQQEDSAVYLCASSPKTGGGSPLHFGNGTRLTVT.

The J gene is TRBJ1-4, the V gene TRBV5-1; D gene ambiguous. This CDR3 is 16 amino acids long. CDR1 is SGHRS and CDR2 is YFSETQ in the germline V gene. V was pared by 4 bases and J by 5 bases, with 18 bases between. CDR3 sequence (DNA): TGCGCCAGCAGCAGCTCGGGGAGCAGTTCGAATGAAAAACTGTTTTTT. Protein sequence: CASSSSGSSSNEKLFF.

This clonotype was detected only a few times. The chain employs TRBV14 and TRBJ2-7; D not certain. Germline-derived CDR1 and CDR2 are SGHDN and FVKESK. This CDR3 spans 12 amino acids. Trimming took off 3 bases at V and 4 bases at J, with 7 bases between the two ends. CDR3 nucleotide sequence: TGTGCCAGCAGCCAGAACCCGTACGAGCAGTACTTC. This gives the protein CASSQNPYEQYF.

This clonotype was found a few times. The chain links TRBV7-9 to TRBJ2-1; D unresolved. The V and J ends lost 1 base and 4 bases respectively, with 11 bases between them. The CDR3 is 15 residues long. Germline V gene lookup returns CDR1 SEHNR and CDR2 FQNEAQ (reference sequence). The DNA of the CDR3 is TGTGCCAGCAGCTTAGGGTCCCAGCGTTACAATGAGCAGTTCTTC. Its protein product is CASSLGSQRYNEQFF.

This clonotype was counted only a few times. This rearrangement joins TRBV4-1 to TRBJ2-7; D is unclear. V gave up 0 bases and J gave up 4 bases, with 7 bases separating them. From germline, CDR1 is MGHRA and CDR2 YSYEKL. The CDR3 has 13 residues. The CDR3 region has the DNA TGCGCCAGCAGCCAAGAGGAGCAGTACGAGCAGTACTTC. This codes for CASSQEEQYEQYF.

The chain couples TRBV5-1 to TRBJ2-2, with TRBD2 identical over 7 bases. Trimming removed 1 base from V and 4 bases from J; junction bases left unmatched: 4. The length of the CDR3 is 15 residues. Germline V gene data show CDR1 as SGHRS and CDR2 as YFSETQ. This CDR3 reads CASSLLGGVTGELFF. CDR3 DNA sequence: TGCGCCAGCAGCTTGCTGGGAGGGGTCACCGGGGAGCTGTTTTTT.

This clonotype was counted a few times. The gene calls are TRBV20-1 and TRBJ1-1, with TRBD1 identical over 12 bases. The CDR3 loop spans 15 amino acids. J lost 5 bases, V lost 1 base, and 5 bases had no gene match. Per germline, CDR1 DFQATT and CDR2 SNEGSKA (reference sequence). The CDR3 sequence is CSARGRDRGRTEAFF. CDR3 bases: TGCAGTGCTAGAGGACGGGACAGGGGGCGGACTGAAGCTTTCTTT.

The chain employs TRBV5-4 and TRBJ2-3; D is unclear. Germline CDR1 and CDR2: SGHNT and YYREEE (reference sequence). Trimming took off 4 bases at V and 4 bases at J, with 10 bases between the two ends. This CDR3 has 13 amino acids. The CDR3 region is CASSPGDADTQYF. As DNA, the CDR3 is TGTGCCAGCAGCCCCGGAGACGCAGATACGCAGTATTTT.

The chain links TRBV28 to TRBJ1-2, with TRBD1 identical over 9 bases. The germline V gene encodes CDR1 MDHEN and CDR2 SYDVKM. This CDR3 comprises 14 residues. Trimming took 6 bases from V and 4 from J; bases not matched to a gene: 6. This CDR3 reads CASRHRGQVYGYTF. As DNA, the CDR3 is TGTGCCAGCAGGCACAGGGGGCAGGTCTATGGCTACACCTTC.

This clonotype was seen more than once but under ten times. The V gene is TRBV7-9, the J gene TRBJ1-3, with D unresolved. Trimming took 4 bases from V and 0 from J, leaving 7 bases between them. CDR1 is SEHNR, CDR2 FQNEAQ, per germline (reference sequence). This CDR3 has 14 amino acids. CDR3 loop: CASSSLASGNTIYF. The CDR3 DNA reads TGTGCCAGCAGCTCCCTAGCCTCTGGAAACACCATATATTTT.

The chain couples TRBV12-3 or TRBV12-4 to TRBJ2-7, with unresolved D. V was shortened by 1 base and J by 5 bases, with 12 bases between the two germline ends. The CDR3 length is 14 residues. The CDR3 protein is CASSLGLDVDEQYF. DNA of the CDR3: TGTGCCAGCAGTTTAGGGCTAGACGTGGACGAGCAGTACTTC.

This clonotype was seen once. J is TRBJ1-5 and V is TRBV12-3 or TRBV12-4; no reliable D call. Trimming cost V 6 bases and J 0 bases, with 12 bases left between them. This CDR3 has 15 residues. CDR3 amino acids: CASRNGVHSNQPQHF. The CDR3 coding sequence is TGTGCCAGCAGAAACGGGGTACATAGCAATCAGCCCCAGCATTTT.

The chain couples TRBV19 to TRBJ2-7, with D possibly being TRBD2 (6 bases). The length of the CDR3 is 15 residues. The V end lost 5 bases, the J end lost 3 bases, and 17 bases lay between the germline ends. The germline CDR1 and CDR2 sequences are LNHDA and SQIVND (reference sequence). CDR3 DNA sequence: TGTGCCAGTAGTCCACGAACGGGACTCCTCTACGAGCAGTACTTC. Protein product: CASSPRTGLLYEQYF.

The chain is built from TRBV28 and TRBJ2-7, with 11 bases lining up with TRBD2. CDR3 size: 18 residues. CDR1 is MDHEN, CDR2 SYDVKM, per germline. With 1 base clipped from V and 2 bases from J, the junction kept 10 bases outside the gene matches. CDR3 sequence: CASSLYFIGTSGAYEQYF. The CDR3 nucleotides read TGTGCCAGCAGTTTATACTTCATAGGGACTAGCGGAGCCTACGAGCAGTACTTC. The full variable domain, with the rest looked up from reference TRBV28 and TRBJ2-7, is DVKVTQSSRYLVKRTGEKVFLECVQDMDHENMFWYRQDPGLGLRLIYFSYDVKMKEKGDIPEGYSVSREKKERFSLILESASTNQTSMYLCASSLYFIGTSGAYEQYFGPGTRLTVT.

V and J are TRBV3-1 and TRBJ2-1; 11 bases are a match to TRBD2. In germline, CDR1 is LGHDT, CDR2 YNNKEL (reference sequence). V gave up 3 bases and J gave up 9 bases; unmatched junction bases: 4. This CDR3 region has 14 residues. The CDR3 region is CASSHSTSGIEQFF. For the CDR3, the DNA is TGTGCCAGCAGCCATTCGACTAGCGGGATTGAGCAGTTCTTC.

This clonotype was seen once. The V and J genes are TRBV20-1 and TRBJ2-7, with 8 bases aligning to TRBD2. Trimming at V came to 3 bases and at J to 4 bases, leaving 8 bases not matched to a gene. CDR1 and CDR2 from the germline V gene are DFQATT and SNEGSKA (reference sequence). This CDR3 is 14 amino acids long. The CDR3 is CSASRPSGRYEQYF. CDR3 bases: TGCAGTGCTAGCAGGCCCAGCGGGAGATACGAGCAGTACTTC.

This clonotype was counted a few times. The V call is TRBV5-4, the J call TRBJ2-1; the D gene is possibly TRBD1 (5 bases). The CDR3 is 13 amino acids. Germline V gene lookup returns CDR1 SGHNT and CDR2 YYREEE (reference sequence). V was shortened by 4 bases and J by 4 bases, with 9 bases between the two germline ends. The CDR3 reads CASSGAPYNEQFF. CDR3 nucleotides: TGTGCCAGCAGCGGGGCCCCTTACAATGAGCAGTTCTTC.

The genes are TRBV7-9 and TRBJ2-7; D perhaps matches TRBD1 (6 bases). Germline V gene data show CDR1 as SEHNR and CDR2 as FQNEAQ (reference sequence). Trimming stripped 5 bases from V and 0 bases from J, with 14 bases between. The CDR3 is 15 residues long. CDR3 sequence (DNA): TGTGCCAGCAGCACCCCGATAGGGGGCTCCTACGAGCAGTACTTC. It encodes CASSTPIGGSYEQYF.

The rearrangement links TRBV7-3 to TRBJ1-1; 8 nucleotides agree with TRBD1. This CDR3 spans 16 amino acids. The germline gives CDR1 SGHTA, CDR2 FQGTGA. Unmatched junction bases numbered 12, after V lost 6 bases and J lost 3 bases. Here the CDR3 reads CASRLTPGTGDTEAFF. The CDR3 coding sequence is TGTGCCAGCAGACTTACGCCGGGGACAGGAGACACTGAAGCTTTCTTT. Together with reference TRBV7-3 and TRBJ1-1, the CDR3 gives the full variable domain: GAGVSQTPSNKVTEKGKYVELRCDPISGHTALYWYRQSLGQGPEFLIYFQGTGAADDSGLPNDRFFAVRPEGSVSTLKIQRTERGDSAVYLCASRLTPGTGDTEAFFGQGTRLTVV.

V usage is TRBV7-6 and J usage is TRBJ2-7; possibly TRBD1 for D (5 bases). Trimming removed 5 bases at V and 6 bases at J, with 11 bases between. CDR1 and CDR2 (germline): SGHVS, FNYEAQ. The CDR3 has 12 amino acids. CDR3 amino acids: CASSLGASEQYF. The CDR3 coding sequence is TGTGCCAGCAGCCTTGGGGCAAGCGAGCAGTACTTC. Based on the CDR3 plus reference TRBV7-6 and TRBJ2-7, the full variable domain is GAGVSQSPRYKVTKRGQDVALRCDPISGHVSLYWYRQALGQGPEFLTYFNYEAQQDKSGLPNDRFSAERPEGSISTLTIQRTEQRDSAMYRCASSLGASEQYFGPGTRLTVT.

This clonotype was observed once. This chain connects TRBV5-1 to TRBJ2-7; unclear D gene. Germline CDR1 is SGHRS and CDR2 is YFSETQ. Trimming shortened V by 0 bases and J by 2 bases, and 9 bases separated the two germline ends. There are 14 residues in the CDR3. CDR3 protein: CASSLGHGTYEQYF. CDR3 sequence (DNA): TGCGCCAGCAGCTTGGGACACGGCACCTACGAGCAGTACTTC.

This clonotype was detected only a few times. The CDR3 DNA sequence: TGCAGTGCTAGGACTAGCGTGCAAAGCTCCTACAATGAGCAGTTCTTC. Protein sequence: CSARTSVQSSYNEQFF. V is TRBV20-1 and J is TRBJ2-1; TRBD2 matches at 8 bases. With 3 bases clipped from V and 0 bases from J, the junction kept 7 bases outside the gene matches. The CDR3 has 16 amino acids. Germline V CDR1 and CDR2: DFQATT, SNEGSKA (reference sequence).

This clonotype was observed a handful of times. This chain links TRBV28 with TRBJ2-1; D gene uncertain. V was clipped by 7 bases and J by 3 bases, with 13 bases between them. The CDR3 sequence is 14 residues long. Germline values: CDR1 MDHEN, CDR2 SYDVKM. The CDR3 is CASTQRGNYNEQFF. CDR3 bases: TGTGCCAGCACCCAGCGCGGAAACTACAATGAGCAGTTCTTC.

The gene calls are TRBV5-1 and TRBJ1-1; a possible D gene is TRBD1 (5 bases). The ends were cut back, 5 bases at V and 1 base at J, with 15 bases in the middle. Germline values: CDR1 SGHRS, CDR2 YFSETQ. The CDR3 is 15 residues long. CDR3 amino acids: CASSKGRGSNTEAFF. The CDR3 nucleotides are TGCGCCAGCAGTAAGGGTCGGGGCTCGAACACTGAAGCTTTCTTT.